The 26 T cell receptor beta chains below come from one sample, sequenced in a study of T-cell reconstitution after alpha-beta-depleted transplantation in children. Library preparation (for TCRbeta) was performed with unique molecular identifiers. TCRdb redid the calling of the PCR reads with MiXCR, one entry per CDR3 protein. The sample includes fewer than 350,000 distinct CDR3 sequences, 10% of them seen just once. The sample in question was PBMCs, obtained before TCRalphabeta/CD19-depleted stem cell transplant. The origin of the receptors is a boy younger than two with acute myeloid leukemia, due to receive a stem cell transplant.

This clonotype was seen ten or more times. The chain uses TRBV4-2 and TRBJ2-1, with 9 bases matching TRBD2. V lost 2 bases, J lost 2 bases, and 25 bases stayed unmatched. CDR3 length: 23 residues. The germline V gene has CDR1 LGHNA and CDR2 YNFKEQ. CDR3 residues: CASSQPGQLGSHSGSRAYNEQFF. Here the CDR3 DNA reads TGTGCCAGCAGCCAACCGGGACAGCTGGGGAGTCATAGCGGGAGTAGGGCCTACAATGAGCAGTTCTTC.

Ten or more counts support this clonotype. This chain connects TRBV13 to TRBJ2-3; 9 nucleotides align to TRBD2. The CDR3 sequence is 18 residues long. Looked up from germline, CDR1 is PRHDT and CDR2 is FYEKMQ (reference sequence). V was pared by 2 bases and J by 1 base, with 10 bases of the junction left unmatched. The CDR3 protein is CASSLPLVERGGTDTQYF. Written as DNA, the CDR3 is TGTGCCAGCAGCTTACCCCTAGTCGAGCGGGGGGGCACAGATACGCAGTATTTT. The entire variable domain, with the rest obtained from reference TRBV13 and TRBJ2-3, is as follows: AAGVIQSPRHLIKEKRETATLKCYPIPRHDTVYWYQQGPGQDPQFLISFYEKMQSDKGSIPDRFSAQQFSDYHSELNMSSLELGDSALYFCASSLPLVERGGTDTQYFGPGTRLTVL.

Many counts were recorded for this clonotype. J is TRBJ2-3 and V is TRBV4-2; 8 bases match TRBD2. Germline loops: CDR1 LGHNA, CDR2 YNFKEQ. Germline trimming cut 1 base from V and 3 bases from J; bases unmatched to any gene: 9. The CDR3 runs to 17 residues. The CDR3: CASSQVTGAGETDTQYF. In DNA form, the CDR3 reads TGTGCCAGCAGCCAAGTAACCGGAGCGGGGGAGACAGATACGCAGTATTTT.

This clonotype was observed a handful of times. The chain is built from TRBV23-1 and TRBJ2-7, with a tentative D call TRBD1 (5 bases). TRBV23-1 is designated an ORF whose function remains uncertain. This CDR3 spans 14 amino acids. V gave up 0 bases and J gave up 2 bases, with 8 bases separating them. CDR3 in DNA: TGCGCCAGCAGTCAATCGGGGCAGGCCTACGAGCAGTACTTC. Protein: CASSQSGQAYEQYF.

At least ten counts were recorded for this clonotype. This chain links TRBV20-1 with TRBJ2-2, with 8 nucleotides matching TRBD1. The CDR3 loop spans 13 amino acids. Per the germline V gene, CDR1 is DFQATT and CDR2 is SNEGSKA (reference sequence). V shed 5 bases and J 7 bases; nucleotides not matched to a gene: 6. The CDR3 protein is CSAADRAGGELFF. The CDR3 DNA reads as TGCAGTGCTGCGGACAGGGCGGGCGGGGAGCTGTTTTTT.

This clonotype was observed a handful of times. This chain connects TRBV12-3 or TRBV12-4 to TRBJ2-6, with D perhaps matching TRBD1 or TRBD2 (6 bases each). Trimming stripped 7 bases from V and 4 bases from J, with 14 bases between. The CDR3 runs 15 residues. CDR3 loop: CASTLGGTGANVLTF. In nucleotides, the CDR3 is TGTGCCAGCACCCTTGGGGGGACAGGGGCCAACGTCCTGACTTTC.

This clonotype was observed many times. V gene TRBV12-3 or TRBV12-4 combines with J gene TRBJ1-1; D unresolved. The CDR3 contains 15 residues. Trimming took off 4 bases at V and 5 bases at J, with 17 bases between the two ends. Written as DNA, the CDR3 is TGTGCCAGCAGTTCGCCAATGGGTCCGGGGACTGAAGCTTTCTTT. It yields the protein CASSSPMGPGTEAFF.

Comments on this clonotype: Its ends do not fully match the called genes, so a read error is possible. The chain has TRBV6-5 and TRBJ2-2; maybe TRBD2 (7 bases). Germline CDR1 and CDR2: MNHEY and SVGAGI. The CDR3 runs 14 residues. The CDR3: CASSYRGDTVELFF. The CDR3 coding sequence is TGTGCCAGCAGTTACCGGGGGGACACCGTGGAGCTGTTTTTT.

The gene calls are TRBV20-1 and TRBJ2-6; D ambiguous. The CDR3 is made up of 13 amino acids. Looked up from germline, CDR1 is DFQATT and CDR2 is SNEGSKA (reference sequence). V dropped 3 bases and J dropped 0 bases, with 3 bases sitting between them. The CDR3: CSASPSGANVLTF. The CDR3, as DNA: TGCAGTGCTAGCCCCTCTGGGGCCAACGTCCTGACTTTC.

The table lists this clonotype with many counts. This sequence joins TRBV7-8 and TRBJ1-2; tentatively, D is TRBD1 (5 bases). The CDR3 sequence is 14 residues long. CDR1 and CDR2 (germline): SGHVS, FQNEAQ. V gave up 3 bases and J gave up 2 bases, with 10 bases separating them. CDR3 loop: CASSLKGRNYGYTF. CDR3 nucleotides: TGTGCCAGCAGCTTGAAGGGGAGGAACTATGGCTACACCTTC.

Concerning this clonotype: It may be a read error: a sequence one base away is much more abundant. This chain uses TRBV7-9 with TRBJ1-4; 7 bases line up with TRBD1. The CDR3 totals 14 residues. Unmatched junction bases numbered 11, after V lost 6 bases and J lost 10 bases. The germline V gene has CDR1 SEHNR and CDR2 FQNEAQ (reference sequence). The CDR3 nucleotides are TGTGCCAGCAGTCCGGGGACAGTGGGTGTAAAACTGTTTTTT. It translates to CASSPGTVGVKLFF.

In the case of this clonotype: This may stem from a read error, because a much larger clone lies one nucleotide away. The chain uses TRBV7-3 and TRBJ2-3, with a weak D call TRBD2 (5 bases). Trimming cost V 8 bases and J 2 bases, with 14 bases left between them. The CDR3 has 14 residues. The germline V gene encodes CDR1 SGHTA and CDR2 FQGTGA. DNA for the CDR3: TGTGCCAGCGCCCGAGGACTCTACACAGATACGCAGTATTTT. Translation gives CASARGLYTDTQYF.

The table lists this clonotype with many counts. The rearrangement links TRBV19 to TRBJ1-1; 10 bases match TRBD1. This CDR3 contains 15 residues. J gave up 5 bases and V 4 bases, and 7 bases lay outside the gene matches. CDR1 and CDR2 from the germline V gene are LNHDA and SQIVND (reference sequence). The CDR3 DNA reads as TGTGCCAGTAGTACTGGGGACAGGGGTTTGACTGAAGCTTTCTTT. Translating gives CASSTGDRGLTEAFF.

This clonotype was picked up many times. The chain links TRBV5-1 to TRBJ2-3; the match to TRBD2 covers 8 bases. The CDR3 consists of 17 residues. V shed 1 base, J shed 0 bases, and the junction held 7 bases outside the gene matches. Germline values: CDR1 SGHRS, CDR2 YFSETQ. The CDR3 reads CASSLSRLAPSTDTQYF. The CDR3 DNA reads as TGCGCCAGCAGCTTGTCCAGACTAGCGCCTAGCACAGATACGCAGTATTTT.

This clonotype came up a few times. The chain recombines TRBV7-2 with TRBJ2-1; unclear D gene. CDR3 length: 11 amino acids. Germline V lookup: CDR1 SGHTA, CDR2 FQGNSA. The germline V and J ends were trimmed by 3 bases and 11 bases, with 8 bases remaining between them. The CDR3 region is CASSLTAKQFF. DNA of the CDR3: TGTGCCAGCAGCTTGACCGCGAAGCAGTTCTTC.

This clonotype was seen many times. The chain carries TRBV20-1 and TRBJ2-7; maybe TRBD2 (6 bases). From germline, CDR1 is DFQATT and CDR2 SNEGSKA (reference sequence). The CDR3 extends over 12 amino acids. V lost 1 base and J 4 bases, leaving 8 bases between the germline ends. The CDR3 loop is CSARVGGYEQYF. The CDR3 DNA reads as TGCAGTGCTAGAGTAGGAGGGTACGAGCAGTACTTC.

The sample holds many counts of this clonotype. The J gene is TRBJ1-6, the V gene TRBV28, with TRBD1 identical over 7 bases. Germline CDR1 and CDR2: MDHEN and SYDVKM. The V segment lost 5 bases and the J segment 6 bases; nucleotides outside the gene matches: 4. There are 14 residues in the CDR3. CDR3 region: CASSQDRANSPLHF. CDR3 nucleotide sequence: TGTGCCAGCAGTCAAGACAGGGCTAATTCACCCCTCCACTTT.

V is TRBV12-3 or TRBV12-4 and J is TRBJ2-7, with 7 bases fitting TRBD1. This CDR3 region has 12 residues. Trimming removed 8 bases from V and 0 bases from J; junction bases left unmatched: 1. For the CDR3, the DNA is TGTGCCAGCGGGGACAGCTCCTACGAGCAGTACTTC. Protein product: CASGDSSYEQYF.

J is TRBJ2-3 and V is TRBV11-1, with D perhaps given as TRBD1 or TRBD2 (5 bases each). Trimming cost V 4 bases and J 6 bases, with 11 bases left between them. This CDR3 has 13 amino acids. CDR1 and CDR2 from the germline V gene are SGHAT and FQDESV (reference sequence). This CDR3 is CASSWDHMDTQYF. In nucleotides, the CDR3 is TGTGCCAGCAGCTGGGACCACATGGATACGCAGTATTTT.

The sample holds many counts of this clonotype. The rearrangement links TRBV7-2 to TRBJ2-1, with 7 bases aligning to TRBD2. V trimming: 2 bases; J trimming: 5 bases; junction bases outside the gene matches: 3. Germline loops: CDR1 SGHTA, CDR2 FQGNSA. This CDR3 is built from 14 residues. CDR3 amino acids: CASSLFGRNNEQFF. The DNA of the CDR3 is TGTGCCAGCAGCTTATTCGGGAGGAACAATGAGCAGTTCTTC.

This clonotype was seen many times. Likely a read error: the CDR3 ends without its conserved phenylalanine or tryptophan. The chain links TRBV12-3 or TRBV12-4 to TRBJ1-5; D call uncertain. The CDR3 spans 12 residues. Deletions cut 7 bases from V and 0 bases from J, with 4 bases between. The CDR3 is CASKGSNQPQHC. Written as DNA, the CDR3 is TGTGCCAGCAAGGGTAGCAATCAGCCCCAGCATTGT.

Ten or more counts support this clonotype. The chain has TRBV6-5 and TRBJ2-3; 8 bases are a match to TRBD1. The CDR3 runs 16 residues. The trim removed 2 bases at V and 3 bases at J, leaving 7 bases unmatched. Per germline, CDR1 MNHEY and CDR2 SVGAGI. The CDR3 DNA reads TGTGCCAGCAGTTACGGGACAGGAGGCCGGACAGATACGCAGTATTTT. The encoded protein is CASSYGTGGRTDTQYF.

Concerning this clonotype itself: A much larger clone sits a single nucleotide away, making a read error possible. The CDR3 protein is CASSSPRDTQYF. DNA for the CDR3: TGTGCCAGCAGCTCACCTAGAGATACGCAGTATTTT. The rearrangement joins TRBV7-2 to TRBJ2-3; D gene uncertain. V was clipped by 4 bases and J by 5 bases, with 7 bases between them. The CDR3 runs to 12 residues. Germline assignment: CDR1 SGHTA and CDR2 FQGNSA.

As to this clonotype: A far more abundant clone sits one base away, making this likely a read error. V gene TRBV9 combines with J gene TRBJ2-1; D gene unclear. This CDR3 comprises 13 residues. Germline V CDR1 and CDR2: SGDLS, YYNGEE. Trimming removed 0 bases from V and 2 bases from J, with 3 bases in between. The CDR3 region has the DNA TGTGCCAGCAGCGTAGGTGCCTACAATGAGCAGTTCTTC. Its protein product is CASSVGAYNEQFF.

This sequence joins TRBV7-2 and TRBJ2-7; D not resolved. The CDR3 has 14 amino acids. The V end lost 5 bases, the J end lost 0 bases, and 11 bases lay between the germline ends. Germline loops: CDR1 SGHTA, CDR2 FQGNSA. The CDR3 DNA sequence: TGTGCCAGCAGCCTCTCGTGGGACTCCTACGAGCAGTACTTC. Translating it yields CASSLSWDSYEQYF.

This clonotype was counted many times. The chain carries TRBV3-1 and TRBJ2-3, with 10 bases matching TRBD2. J was trimmed by 4 bases and V by 3 bases; bases with no gene match: 16. The CDR3 extends over 19 amino acids. Germline V gene sequence: CDR1 LGHDT, CDR2 YNNKEL (reference sequence). The CDR3 DNA follows: TGTGCCAGCAGCCAGCTACTAGCGGGGTGGGGTTCTGTTTCAGATACGCAGTATTTT. It codes for CASSQLLAGWGSVSDTQYF.